This TCR beta chain was observed in a study of blood T cell repertoires in COVID-19. Produced via immunoSEQ multiplex PCR; TCRdb's table is partial and in-frame only. Among around 190,000 clones listed, over 75% were seen once. This clone was counted many times. This CDR3 region has 15 residues. Trimming took off 6 bases at V and 4 bases at J, with 18 bases between the two ends. The germline CDR1 and CDR2 sequences are LGHDT and YNNKEL (reference sequence). V usage is TRBV3-1 (or the pseudogene TRBV3-2) and J usage is TRBJ2-5; weak D call: TRBD2 (5 bases). The receptor comes from a woman aged 18-29 years who had recovered from COVID-19. The source material was PBMCs or T cells enriched from blood (not recorded which). The CDR3 reads CASRPAFWGAETQYF. CDR3 DNA sequence: TGTGCCAGCAGACCCGCCTTCTGGGGAGCAGAGACCCAGTACTTC.